These 24 T cell receptor beta chains share one sample of origin, sequenced in a study of blood T cell repertoires in COVID-19. Measured with immunoSEQ multiplex PCR; TCRdb has only the in-frame clones, and not every one. Among around 300,000 clones listed, approximately 88% were seen once. The sequenced sample was peripheral blood. The receptors were gathered from a young man with active or convalescent COVID-19.

This clone has at least ten counts. This sequence joins TRBV19 and TRBJ2-1; TRBD2 matches at 7 bases. The CDR3 is 14 residues long. V shed 3 bases, J shed 1 base, and the junction held 0 bases outside the gene matches. Per germline, CDR1 LNHDA and CDR2 SQIVND (reference sequence). CDR3 in DNA: TGTGCCAGTAGTATCGGGGGGTCCTACAATGAGCAGTTCTTC. Amino acid sequence: CASSIGGSYNEQFF.

The table lists this clone with a few counts. The chain couples TRBV7-9 to TRBJ2-3, with 12 bases identical to TRBD2. V dropped 8 bases and J dropped 2; count of bases not matched to a gene: 11. Per the germline V gene, CDR1 is SEHNR and CDR2 is FQNEAQ (reference sequence). CDR3 length: 17 residues. The CDR3: CASQITSGGINTDTQYF. The CDR3 DNA sequence: TGTGCCAGCCAGATTACTAGCGGGGGGATAAACACAGATACGCAGTATTTT.

Note on this clone: Other nucleotide sequences from this sample produce the same CDR3. The chain carries TRBV24-1 and TRBJ2-1; 7 bases match TRBD2. The CDR3 is 14 residues long. V lost 1 base and J lost 7; bases outside the gene matches: 3. The V gene's germline CDR1 is KGHDR and CDR2 SFDVKD. The CDR3 bases are TGTGCCACCAGTGATTTCAGGCGGGGGAATGAGCAGTTCTTC. This encodes CATSDFRRGNEQFF.

This clone was counted only a few times. The genes are TRBV19 and TRBJ2-3; 9 bases are shared with TRBD2. The V and J ends lost 4 bases and 2 bases, in that order; junction bases with no gene match: 4. This CDR3 contains 15 residues. CDR1 LNHDA and CDR2 SQIVND come from the germline V gene (reference sequence). The CDR3, as DNA: TGTGCCAGTAGTAATAGCGGGGGCCTCACAGATACGCAGTATTTT. Its translation is CASSNSGGLTDTQYF.

CDR3: CASSWTGDLYEQYF. The CDR3, as DNA: TGTGCCAGCAGTTGGACAGGGGATCTCTACGAGCAGTACTTC. The chain recombines TRBV6-2 or TRBV6-3 with TRBJ2-7; 9 nucleotides agree with TRBD1. This CDR3 region has 14 residues. The trim removed 4 bases at V and 3 bases at J, leaving 4 bases unmatched. CDR1 MNHEY and CDR2 SVGEGT come from the germline V gene.

The J gene is TRBJ1-2, the V gene TRBV4-1; D remains unclear. Germline CDR1 MGHRA, CDR2 YSYEKL. The V end was cut by 0 bases, the J end by 14 bases, with 10 bases between. CDR3 length equals 11 residues. CDR3: CASSQELGPTF. For the CDR3, the DNA is TGCGCCAGCAGCCAAGAATTGGGCCCTACCTTC.

V and J are TRBV19 and TRBJ2-4; 10 bases line up with TRBD1. The CDR3 spans 14 residues. Germline assignment: CDR1 LNHDA and CDR2 SQIVND (reference sequence). Losses at the gene ends were 6 bases for V and 6 bases for J; bases not matched to a gene: 5. CDR3 residues: CASRDRGMVNIQYF. As DNA, the CDR3 is TGTGCCAGTAGGGACAGGGGGATGGTAAACATTCAGTACTTC.

The chain carries TRBV4-2 and TRBJ1-5, with a tentative D call TRBD1 (5 bases). V was cut by 1 base and J by 2 bases, with 12 bases left in between. The CDR3 totals 16 residues. Germline lookup yields CDR1 LGHNA and CDR2 YNFKEQ. CDR3: CASSQVSGMGNQPQHF. CDR3 nucleotide sequence: TGTGCCAGCAGCCAAGTATCAGGGATGGGCAATCAGCCCCAGCATTTT.

This clone was counted once. The rearrangement links TRBV9 to TRBJ2-7; perhaps TRBD1 as D (5 bases). Germline V lookup: CDR1 SGDLS, CDR2 YYNGEE. This CDR3 region has 15 residues. Deletions cut 3 bases from V and 4 bases from J, with 17 bases between. The CDR3 is CASSGPGQVGYEQYF. The CDR3 bases are TGTGCCAGCAGCGGACCCGGACAAGTGGGGTACGAGCAGTACTTC.

The chain joins TRBV5-1 to TRBJ2-1; D is possibly TRBD2 (5 bases). Looked up from germline, CDR1 is SGHRS and CDR2 is YFSETQ. Trimming took off 0 bases at V and 9 bases at J, with 13 bases between the two ends. CDR3 size: 14 residues. The CDR3 protein is CASSLDRGFPEQFF. CDR3 DNA sequence: TGCGCCAGCAGCTTGGACCGGGGATTCCCTGAGCAGTTCTTC.

The chain couples TRBV5-1 to TRBJ2-1; 10 positions match TRBD1. V was clipped by 4 bases and J by 6 bases; unmatched bases: 4. Germline CDR1 and CDR2: SGHRS and YFSETQ. The CDR3 contains 14 residues. The CDR3 DNA is TGCGCCAGCAGCCTTTGGACAGGGGGCAATGAGCAGTTCTTC. Its protein product is CASSLWTGGNEQFF.

The CDR3 nucleotides read TGTGCCAGCCGGGGGTCTGCAGGGTCTTATGAAAAACTGTTTTTT. Encoded protein: CASRGSAGSYEKLFF. The V and J genes are TRBV2 and TRBJ1-4; weak D call: TRBD1 (5 bases). Germline V CDR1 and CDR2: SNHLY, FYNNEI. Trimming stripped 8 bases from V and 6 bases from J, with 19 bases between. The CDR3 runs to 15 residues.

The chain uses TRBV6-2 or TRBV6-3 and TRBJ2-1; no reliable D call. This CDR3 has 17 residues. V lost 2 bases and J 0 bases, leaving 14 bases between the germline ends. Germline values: CDR1 MNHEY, CDR2 SVGEGT. The CDR3 DNA is TGTGCCAGCAGTTACGGAAATACAGCAAACTCCTACAATGAGCAGTTCTTC. Residues: CASSYGNTANSYNEQFF.

The chain couples TRBV19 to TRBJ1-2, with TRBD1 matching over 8 bases. The germline V gene encodes CDR1 LNHDA and CDR2 SQIVND (reference sequence). J lost 0 bases, V lost 5 bases, and 8 bases had no gene match. There are 16 residues in the CDR3. The CDR3 sequence is CASSGSQGATNYGYTF. The CDR3 DNA is TGTGCCAGTAGTGGAAGCCAGGGGGCTACTAACTATGGCTACACCTTC.

The J gene is TRBJ2-3, the V gene TRBV7-2; TRBD2 is a possible D gene (5 bases). The CDR3 has 15 residues. In germline, CDR1 is SGHTA, CDR2 FQGNSA. The ends were cut back, 4 bases at V and 5 bases at J, with 16 bases in the middle. The CDR3 is CASSSTLGVRDTQYF. CDR3 coding DNA: TGTGCCAGCAGCTCCACACTCGGGGTTAGAGATACGCAGTATTTT. Using reference TRBV7-2 and TRBJ2-3 for the parts outside the CDR3, the full variable domain is GAGVSQSPSNKVTEKGKDVELRCDPISGHTALYWYRQSLGQGLEFLIYFQGNSAPDKSGLPSDRFSAERTGGSVSTLTIQRTQQEDSAVYLCASSSTLGVRDTQYFGPGTRLTVL.

Only a few counts were recorded for this clone. The J gene is TRBJ1-2, the V gene TRBV5-8; D is perhaps TRBD1 (6 bases). Trimming took off 3 bases at V and 4 bases at J, with 10 bases between the two ends. Germline V CDR1 and CDR2: SGHTS, YDEGEE. This CDR3 is 13 amino acids long. CDR3 coding DNA: TGTGCCAGCAGCTACGGACAGAGCTATGGCTACACCTTC. Its translation: CASSYGQSYGYTF.

This clone is deemed medium-sized. The J gene is TRBJ2-3, the V gene TRBV7-2; the match to TRBD2 covers 9 bases. CDR3 length equals 16 residues. Germline CDR1 SGHTA, CDR2 FQGNSA. J gave up 5 bases and V 2 bases, and 8 bases lay outside the gene matches. This CDR3 reads CASSLSTAGGQDTQYF. For the CDR3, the DNA is TGTGCCAGCAGCTTATCGACGGCGGGGGGGCAAGATACGCAGTATTTT.

This chain connects TRBV7-9 to TRBJ1-3; D is ambiguous. The CDR3 loop spans 15 amino acids. Trimming took 5 bases from V and 1 from J, leaving 12 bases between them. In germline, CDR1 is SEHNR, CDR2 FQNEAQ (reference sequence). CDR3 sequence: CASSPFTRSGNTIYF. Written as DNA, the CDR3 is TGTGCCAGCAGCCCCTTCACCCGGTCTGGAAACACCATATATTTT.

The rearrangement links TRBV10-1 to TRBJ2-7; TRBD1 agrees at 7 bases. Germline CDR1 WNHNN, CDR2 SYGVQD (reference sequence). Trimming removed 2 bases from V and 4 bases from J; junction bases left unmatched: 2. This CDR3 region has 13 residues. The DNA of the CDR3 is TGCGCCAGCAGTGAGCAGGGGGTATACGAGCAGTACTTC. Protein: CASSEQGVYEQYF.

A few counts support this clone. The chain couples TRBV18 to TRBJ1-1; 7 bases line up with TRBD1. V gave up 2 bases and J gave up 7 bases; unmatched junction bases: 4. The germline V gene encodes CDR1 KGHSH and CDR2 LQKENI. This CDR3 is 13 amino acids long. The CDR3 nucleotides are TGTGCCAGCTCACCAGGGGGGACAGATGAAGCTTTCTTT. Translated, it gives CASSPGGTDEAFF.

This chain links TRBV7-2 with TRBJ2-3; 8 bases agree with TRBD2. Germline CDR1 is SGHTA and CDR2 is FQGNSA. Trimming cost V 5 bases and J 1 base; bases outside gene matches: 5. There are 15 residues in the CDR3. The CDR3 sequence is CASSIGAGGTDTQYF. In nucleotides, the CDR3 is TGTGCCAGCAGCATCGGAGCGGGGGGCACAGATACGCAGTATTTT.

V gene TRBV19 combines with J gene TRBJ2-1; 9 bases are shared with TRBD1. V lost 7 bases, J lost 5 bases, and 6 bases stayed unmatched. The CDR3 is 14 amino acids. CDR1 and CDR2 (germline): LNHDA, SQIVND (reference sequence). DNA for the CDR3: TGTGCCAGTACCCCGGGACAGGGCCACAATGAGCAGTTCTTC. Amino acids: CASTPGQGHNEQFF.

The V call is TRBV12-3 or TRBV12-4, the J call TRBJ1-1; no reliable D call. This CDR3 comprises 13 residues. Trimming took 3 bases from V and 1 from J, leaving 6 bases between them. The CDR3, as DNA: TGTGCCAGCAGTTTGGAGAGGAACACTGAAGCTTTCTTT. Residues: CASSLERNTEAFF.

The rearrangement links TRBV9 to TRBJ1-2; 9 positions agree with TRBD1. Unmatched junction bases numbered 3, after V lost 6 bases and J lost 0 bases. The CDR3 runs to 14 residues. Germline V gives CDR1 SGDLS, CDR2 YYNGEE. DNA for the CDR3: TGTGCCAGCACCAGGGACAGGGCTAACTATGGCTACACCTTC. It translates to CASTRDRANYGYTF.